Presented here are 20 T cell receptor beta chains from one specimen sequenced in a study of metastatic and nonmetastatic thyroid tumors. MiXCR re-clonotyped the PCR reads for TCRdb. The data show around 42,000 clones, with about an eighth seen just once and roughly 23% held by the top ten. Not a single patient had been given any form of treatment at any point before undergoing thyroid surgery. Input material: blood. The receptors derive from a female donor with papillary thyroid cancer or a benign thyroid nodule (not recorded which). Some clones in this sample may be carry-over from other donors' samples.

This clone was found a few times. The chain links TRBV6-6 to TRBJ1-5; TRBD1 agrees at 7 bases. The CDR3 is 17 residues long. V lost 2 bases to trimming and J lost 1 base; unmatched junction nucleotides: 8. Germline loops: CDR1 MNHNY, CDR2 SVGAGI (reference sequence). The CDR3 bases are TGTGCCAGCAGTTACCTCGTGGACAGGCTAAGCAATCAGCCCCAGCATTTT. This sequence encodes CASSYLVDRLSNQPQHF.

The sample holds many counts of this clone. V is TRBV7-8 and J is TRBJ2-7; unclear D gene. This CDR3 is built from 12 residues. V was pared by 3 bases and J by 4 bases, with 7 bases between. Germline-derived CDR1 and CDR2 are SGHVS and FQNEAQ. The CDR3 sequence is CASSFAEYEQYF. The CDR3 DNA reads as TGTGCCAGCAGCTTCGCGGAGTACGAGCAGTACTTC.

This clone occurred once. J is TRBJ2-1 and V is TRBV3-1; tentative D call: TRBD1 (5 bases). Looked up from germline, CDR1 is LGHDT and CDR2 is YNNKEL (reference sequence). The CDR3 is 15 residues long. Trimming cost V 0 bases and J 3 bases, with 9 bases left between them. CDR3 coding DNA: TGTGCCAGCAGCCAAGATCTGACAGTCTACAATGAGCAGTTCTTC. This encodes CASSQDLTVYNEQFF.

This clone has ten or more counts. The V and J genes are TRBV7-9 and TRBJ2-5, with a weak D call TRBD2 (7 bases). V shed 2 bases and J shed 5 bases, with 9 bases lying between them. Germline V gene lookup returns CDR1 SEHNR and CDR2 FQNEAQ (reference sequence). CDR3 length: 13 residues. CDR3 sequence: CASSLRGAETQYF. CDR3 nucleotide sequence: TGTGCCAGCAGCTTACGGGGGGCTGAGACCCAGTACTTC.

This chain uses TRBV4-1 with TRBJ2-3; D gene uncertain. This CDR3 has 13 amino acids. Trimming stripped 0 bases from V and 7 bases from J, with 8 bases between. From germline, CDR1 is MGHRA and CDR2 YSYEKL. This CDR3 is CASSQEIRYTQYF. CDR3 in DNA: TGCGCCAGCAGCCAAGAGATTCGGTATACGCAGTATTTT.

The sample holds many counts of this clone. This rearrangement joins TRBV7-8 to TRBJ2-1; TRBD2 aligns across 13 bases. This CDR3 has 17 amino acids. Trimming cost V 2 bases and J 5 bases; bases outside gene matches: 6. Germline V gives CDR1 SGHVS, CDR2 FQNEAQ. CDR3 nucleotides: TGTGCCAGCAGCTTACTCCAAGGGACTAGCGGGGACAATGAGCAGTTCTTC. This translates into CASSLLQGTSGDNEQFF.

This clone was detected many times. J is TRBJ2-7 and V is TRBV12-3 or TRBV12-4; 9 bases line up with TRBD2. The length of the CDR3 is 15 residues. After removal of 3 bases from V and 7 bases from J, the junction contained 10 bases not matched to a gene. CDR3 sequence reads: CASSFGAGGPGEQYF. CDR3 in DNA: TGTGCCAGCAGTTTTGGGGCGGGAGGGCCGGGGGAGCAGTACTTC.

This clone was found a few times. The chain is built from TRBV5-1 and TRBJ1-5; unclear D gene. V lost 7 bases to trimming and J lost 7 bases, with 15 bases between them. This CDR3 has 13 residues. Germline-derived CDR1 and CDR2 are SGHRS and YFSETQ. This CDR3 is CASALDPDQPQHF. In DNA, the CDR3 is TGCGCCAGCGCCTTGGACCCGGACCAGCCCCAGCATTTT.

This clone was detected a few times. A much bigger clone sits one base away, suggesting this may be a read error. The chain is built from TRBV14 and TRBJ2-5; D remains unclear. The CDR3 loop spans 16 amino acids. V gave up 1 base and J gave up 0 bases, with 12 bases separating them. Germline CDR1 is SGHDN and CDR2 is FVKESK. The CDR3 region is CASSQALVVYQETQYF. In DNA form, the CDR3 reads TGTGCCAGCAGCCAAGCCCTCGTCGTGTACCAAGAGACCCAGTACTTC.

This clone was seen ten or more times. The V gene is TRBV3-1, the J gene TRBJ2-1, with D tentatively TRBD1 (5 bases). This CDR3 has 15 amino acids. Trimming cost V 0 bases and J 9 bases, with 15 bases left between them. The germline V gene has CDR1 LGHDT and CDR2 YNNKEL (reference sequence). The CDR3 loop reads CASSQEDRTWGEQFF. CDR3 nucleotide sequence: TGTGCCAGCAGCCAAGAGGATAGGACATGGGGTGAGCAGTTCTTC.

Note on this clone: One end of the junction fails to match germline, which may point to a read error. This chain joins TRBV3-1 and TRBJ2-3, with 8 bases aligning to TRBD2. Germline V gene lookup returns CDR1 LGHDT and CDR2 YNNKEL (reference sequence). The CDR3 has 15 residues. The chain's CDR3 is CASSDSGSGTDMQYF. CDR3 bases: TGTGCCAGCAGCGACAGCGGGAGCGGCACAGATATGCAGTATTTT.

Many counts were recorded for this clone. This chain links TRBV20-1 with TRBJ1-2; unclear D gene. Germline lookup yields CDR1 DFQATT and CDR2 SNEGSKA (reference sequence). The V end lost 2 bases, the J end lost 9 bases, and 13 bases lay between the germline ends. CDR3 length: 12 amino acids. The CDR3 region has the DNA TGCAGTGCTAGACAAGGCTCGAGTAGCTACACCTTC. It is translated as CSARQGSSSYTF.

In this sample, this clone turned up many times. V is TRBV20-1 and J is TRBJ1-1; D might be TRBD1 (5 bases). CDR3 length: 14 amino acids. The germline V and J ends were trimmed by 2 bases and 10 bases, with 20 bases remaining between them. Germline CDR1 is DFQATT and CDR2 is SNEGSKA (reference sequence). This chain's CDR3 is CSARWVRGPRVAFF. For the CDR3, the DNA is TGCAGTGCTAGATGGGTGCGGGGCCCCCGGGTAGCTTTCTTT.

This clone has only a few counts. This chain uses TRBV20-1 with TRBJ2-7; D is tentatively TRBD1 or TRBD2 (5 bases each). The CDR3 loop spans 14 amino acids. Germline loops: CDR1 DFQATT, CDR2 SNEGSKA (reference sequence). V was pared by 5 bases and J by 2 bases, with 16 bases between. CDR3 protein: CSAPSGRLAYEQYF. The CDR3 DNA follows: TGCAGTGCTCCATCGGGACGCCTCGCCTACGAGCAGTACTTC.

This clone was seen at least ten times. This CDR3 is CASSTLGGRETQYF. The CDR3 coding sequence is TGTGCCAGCAGCACCCTCGGGGGCCGAGAGACCCAGTACTTC. The J gene is TRBJ2-5, the V gene TRBV6-1; D tentatively reads TRBD1 or TRBD2 (6 bases each). Germline V gene sequence: CDR1 MNHNS, CDR2 SASEGT. The V and J ends lost 6 bases and 4 bases respectively, with 15 bases between them. CDR3 length: 14 amino acids.

The genes are TRBV20-1 and TRBJ2-1, with D unresolved. With 0 bases removed from V and 5 bases from J, the gap between germline ends came to 11 bases. In germline, CDR1 is DFQATT, CDR2 SNEGSKA (reference sequence). This CDR3 contains 14 residues. CDR3 DNA sequence: TGCAGTGCTAGAGATCTGGACGGAGACAATGAGCAGTTCTTC. This translates into CSARDLDGDNEQFF.

This clone was seen at least ten times. The rearrangement links TRBV11-2 to TRBJ1-1, with D uncertain. This CDR3 has 13 amino acids. Germline V gene sequence: CDR1 SGHAT, CDR2 FQNNGV. With 3 bases removed from V and 4 bases from J, the gap between germline ends came to 9 bases. The CDR3 spells CASSFEPATEAFF. The CDR3 coding sequence is TGTGCCAGCAGCTTTGAACCGGCCACTGAAGCTTTCTTT.

This clone has a count of ten or more. The chain links TRBV7-2 to TRBJ2-7, with TRBD1 identical over 7 bases. Losses at the gene ends were 0 bases for V and 2 bases for J; bases not matched to a gene: 4. Germline loops: CDR1 SGHTA, CDR2 FQGNSA. There are 15 residues in the CDR3. The CDR3 DNA reads as TGTGCCAGCAGCTTAGCTGGGACAGCAACCTACGAGCAGTACTTC. As protein: CASSLAGTATYEQYF.

This clone has ten or more counts. This chain uses TRBV6-1 with TRBJ1-1, with D possibly TRBD1 on 6 matching bases. This CDR3 spans 12 amino acids. Germline CDR1 is MNHNS and CDR2 is SASEGT. The V end was cut by 10 bases, the J end by 2 bases, with 11 bases between. The CDR3 nucleotides read TGTGCCACCAAGGACAGCAACACTGAAGCTTTCTTT. Translation: CATKDSNTEAFF.

This clone was counted between two and nine times. A read error may produce the germline difference seen at one junction end. Other DNA sequences of this sample code for an identical CDR3. The chain employs TRBV27 and TRBJ1-3; D not resolved. Germline V gene sequence: CDR1 MNHEY, CDR2 SMNVEV (reference sequence). The CDR3 has 13 residues. The CDR3 region has the DNA TGTGCCAGAAGTAGCCACCGGGATAACACAATATATTTT. It is translated as CARSSHRDNTIYF.